A single sample gave rise to the 20 T cell receptor beta chains below, sequenced in a study of blood T cell repertoires in COVID-19. TCRdb's table, derived via immunoSEQ multiplex PCR, lists solely in-frame clones and lacks some. This sample has 68,000 or so clones, with roughly 87% found just once. Sequencing was performed on peripheral blood. These receptors came from a woman between 50 and 59 years old with COVID-19, enrolled during active disease.

The V gene is TRBV3-1 (or the pseudogene TRBV3-2), the J gene TRBJ2-1; D perhaps matches TRBD2 (5 bases). The V gene lost 7 bases and the J gene lost 0 bases, with 16 bases spanning the gap. Germline V gene sequence: CDR1 LGHDT, CDR2 YNNKEL (reference sequence). The CDR3 length is 16 residues. CDR3 in amino acids: CASKFEGSPSYNEQFF. The CDR3, as DNA: TGTGCCAGCAAATTTGAGGGATCCCCCTCCTACAATGAGCAGTTCTTC.

This clone was seen only once. CDR3 DNA: TGTGCCAGCAGCTCGACGACTAGCGGGAGTACCGTCGAGACCCAGTACTTC. Encoded protein: CASSSTTSGSTVETQYF. This sequence joins TRBV7-6 and TRBJ2-5; 12 bases are shared with TRBD2. CDR3 length: 17 amino acids. The ends lost 4 bases at V and 5 bases at J; junction bases unmatched: 11. Germline CDR1 SGHVS, CDR2 FNYEAQ.

The rearrangement links TRBV11-2 to TRBJ2-1, with 11 bases that match TRBD2. Germline lookup yields CDR1 SGHAT and CDR2 FQNNGV. The CDR3 consists of 16 residues. The V gene end was trimmed by 5 bases and the J gene end by 1 base; junction bases not matched to a gene: 4. CDR3 protein: CASSPRLAGSYNEQFF. CDR3 DNA sequence: TGTGCCAGCAGCCCCCGACTAGCGGGATCCTACAATGAGCAGTTCTTC.

This clone was recorded a few times. This chain links TRBV2 with TRBJ2-7, with 8 nucleotides matching TRBD1. The length of the CDR3 is 17 residues. V lost 3 bases and J lost 0; bases outside the gene matches: 10. Germline assignment: CDR1 SNHLY and CDR2 FYNNEI. The CDR3 DNA reads TGTGCCAGCAGTGACAGTTACTGGGGACAGGACTCCTACGAGCAGTACTTC. Translating it yields CASSDSYWGQDSYEQYF. The whole variable domain, remainder taken from reference TRBV2 and TRBJ2-7, is EPEVTQTPSHQVTQMGQEVILRCVPISNHLYFYWYRQILGQKVEFLVSFYNNEISEKSEIFDDQFSVERPDGSNFTLKIRSTKLEDSAMYFCASSDSYWGQDSYEQYFGPGTRLTVT.

The genes are TRBV6-5 and TRBJ1-6; 7 nucleotides line up with TRBD1. The germline CDR1 and CDR2 sequences are MNHEY and SVGAGI. Trimming removed 5 bases from V and 2 bases from J; junction bases left unmatched: 0. The CDR3 contains 14 residues. CDR3 coding DNA: TGTGCCAGCAGTACAGGGGCCTATAATTCACCCCTCCACTTT. This encodes CASSTGAYNSPLHF.

This clone occurred once. This chain uses TRBV11-1 with TRBJ2-7; tentative D call: TRBD1 (6 bases). V was shortened by 5 bases and J by 2 bases, with 16 bases between the two germline ends. The CDR3 runs to 15 residues. Looked up from germline, CDR1 is SGHAT and CDR2 is FQDESV (reference sequence). The CDR3: CASSVPGQLPYEQYF. The DNA for the CDR3 is TGTGCCAGCAGCGTCCCCGGACAGCTACCCTACGAGCAGTACTTC.

The J gene is TRBJ2-2, the V gene TRBV25-1; D might be TRBD2 (5 bases). Germline CDR1 is MGHDK and CDR2 is SYGVNS. The germline V and J ends were trimmed by 4 bases and 7 bases, with 13 bases remaining between them. CDR3 length: 14 residues. For the CDR3, the DNA is TGTGCCAGCAGTGCCCTGCACGGACTCGGGGAGCTGTTTTTT. Translated: CASSALHGLGELFF.

The CDR3 here is CASSYLGVNEQFF. In nucleotides, the CDR3 is TGTGCCAGCAGTTATCTCGGGGTCAATGAGCAGTTCTTC. The V call is TRBV6-6, the J call TRBJ2-1, with a tentative D call TRBD2 (5 bases). V was cut by 3 bases and J by 6 bases, with 9 bases left in between. Per germline, CDR1 MNHNY and CDR2 SVGAGI (reference sequence). The CDR3 sequence is 13 residues long.

Here the CDR3 reads CASSQGSGGSHGYTF. In DNA, the CDR3 is TGTGCCAGCAGCCAAGGATCAGGGGGCTCCCATGGCTACACCTTC. This sequence joins TRBV3-1 (or the pseudogene TRBV3-2) and TRBJ1-2, with TRBD1 identical over 8 bases. The germline V gene encodes CDR1 LGHDT and CDR2 YNNKEL (reference sequence). The junction had 7 bases not matched to a gene; V was cut back by 1 base and J by 6 bases. The CDR3 covers 15 residues.

J is TRBJ2-1 and V is TRBV6-2 or TRBV6-3, with 8 bases identical to TRBD2. V lost 2 bases and J lost 9; bases outside the gene matches: 6. Looked up from germline, CDR1 is MNHEY and CDR2 is SVGEGT. The CDR3 has 14 residues. This chain's CDR3 is CASSYGREVGEQFF. CDR3 in DNA: TGTGCCAGCAGTTACGGGCGGGAGGTCGGTGAGCAGTTCTTC.

This chain connects TRBV2 to TRBJ2-3, with D possibly being TRBD2 (6 bases). In germline, CDR1 is SNHLY, CDR2 FYNNEI. The CDR3 has 15 amino acids. V shed 2 bases and J shed 5 bases, with 14 bases lying between them. Here the CDR3 DNA reads TGTGCCAGCAGTGAATTGGGACCCGGGGGAGATACGCAGTATTTT. This gives the protein CASSELGPGGDTQYF. Full variable domain (remainder filled in from reference TRBV2 and TRBJ2-3): EPEVTQTPSHQVTQMGQEVILRCVPISNHLYFYWYRQILGQKVEFLVSFYNNEISEKSEIFDDQFSVERPDGSNFTLKIRSTKLEDSAMYFCASSELGPGGDTQYFGPGTRLTVL.

The V and J genes are TRBV5-1 and TRBJ1-1; a possible D gene is TRBD1 (6 bases). The V and J ends lost 5 bases and 4 bases respectively, with 12 bases between them. The CDR3 is made up of 13 amino acids. Germline V gives CDR1 SGHRS, CDR2 YFSETQ. The CDR3 coding sequence is TGCGCCAGCAGGTGGGAAGGGGGCACTGAAGCTTTCTTT. It is translated as CASRWEGGTEAFF.

This clone was seen only a few times. The chain is built from TRBV5-1 and TRBJ2-7; 9 bases map to TRBD2. J lost 3 bases, V lost 0 bases, and 4 bases had no gene match. This CDR3 is 15 amino acids long. Germline V CDR1 and CDR2: SGHRS, YFSETQ. The DNA of the CDR3 is TGCGCCAGCAGCTTGGTAGCGGGAGATATCTACGAGCAGTACTTC. Its protein is CASSLVAGDIYEQYF.

This clone was counted only a few times. V gene TRBV29-1 combines with J gene TRBJ2-2; D gene uncertain. The CDR3 totals 10 residues. Germline V CDR1 and CDR2: SQVTM, ANQGSEA. Trimming shortened V by 5 bases and J by 6 bases, and 4 bases separated the two germline ends. CDR3 DNA sequence: TGCAGCGTTCCCTCCGGGGAGCTGTTTTTT. It is translated as CSVPSGELFF.

The chain couples TRBV6-5 to TRBJ2-7; 9 nucleotides match TRBD2. The CDR3 is 15 amino acids. The V gene's germline CDR1 is MNHEY and CDR2 SVGAGI. Germline trimming cut 7 bases from V and 0 bases from J; bases unmatched to any gene: 7. CDR3 bases: TGTGCCAGCAAGAGGAATAGCGGGAGCTCCTACGAGCAGTACTTC. It encodes CASKRNSGSSYEQYF.

V usage is TRBV7-2 and J usage is TRBJ2-1; a possible D gene is TRBD1 (5 bases). In germline, CDR1 is SGHTA, CDR2 FQGNSA. This CDR3 is built from 14 residues. V lost 3 bases and J 6 bases, leaving 12 bases between the germline ends. CDR3 sequence: CASSLRQFGNEQFF. CDR3 nucleotides: TGTGCCAGCAGCTTGAGACAGTTTGGCAATGAGCAGTTCTTC.

This clone has just one count. The rearrangement links TRBV19 to TRBJ2-2; possible D gene TRBD2, 6 bases. Germline assignment: CDR1 LNHDA and CDR2 SQIVND (reference sequence). The CDR3 consists of 18 residues. V lost 3 bases and J 0 bases, leaving 17 bases between the germline ends. The CDR3 spells CASSIRGTKTSNTGELFF. CDR3 DNA: TGTGCCAGTAGTATCCGGGGGACCAAAACCTCGAACACCGGGGAGCTGTTTTTT.

The rearrangement uses TRBV29-1 and TRBJ2-4; TRBD1 aligns across 8 bases. Looked up from germline, CDR1 is SQVTM and CDR2 is ANQGSEA. Germline trimming cut 4 bases from V and 15 bases from J; bases unmatched to any gene: 8. CDR3 length: 11 residues. The CDR3 loop is CSVGDRGKVYF. DNA of the CDR3: TGCAGCGTTGGAGACAGGGGAAAGGTGTACTTC.

The gene calls are TRBV10-3 and TRBJ1-1; a weak D match, TRBD1 (5 bases). Per germline, CDR1 ENHRY and CDR2 SYGVKD. CDR3 length equals 16 residues. Between the trimmed V and J ends, which lost 0 bases and 2 bases, there was a span of 13 bases. CDR3 bases: TGTGCCATCAGTGAGTCGATTACAGGTACAAACACTGAAGCTTTCTTT. It is translated as CAISESITGTNTEAFF.

The rearrangement uses TRBV6-6 and TRBJ2-1; no clear D. The CDR3 runs 16 residues. Trimming removed 2 bases at V and 0 bases at J, with 11 bases between. The germline V gene has CDR1 MNHNY and CDR2 SVGAGI (reference sequence). CDR3 in DNA: TGTGCCAGCAGTTACGGCGGCGGTATCTCCTACAATGAGCAGTTCTTC. It codes for CASSYGGGISYNEQFF.